This T cell receptor (beta chain) was sequenced during a study of cytomegalovirus exposure and HLA in healthy donors. Study-wide background: Of all 398 donors who were genotyped, roughly 85% belonged to the Caucasian-associated ancestry cluster.

13 Jbeta primers and 60 Vbeta primers were used for the PCR. Sequenced by immunoSEQ multiplex PCR; TCRdb stores in-frame clones only, minus some. This table holds 110,000 or so clones, 65% to 85% found once. CDR1 SGHRS and CDR2 YFSETQ come from the germline V gene. The length of the CDR3 is 13 residues. V was shortened by 2 bases and J by 5 bases, with 10 bases between the two germline ends. Study-level results: In vitro checks showed that three CMV-associated chains really do target CMV antigens. Overall, approximately 150 TCR beta chains were annotated as cytomegalovirus-associated.

As regards this clone: Its target is unknown.

Material for sequencing was PBMCs. The sequence was obtained from a woman in her thirties in good health and CMV-seropositive. The chain links TRBV5-1 to TRBJ1-2, with a possible D match to TRBD1 (5 bases). In nucleotides, the CDR3 is TGCGCCAGCAGCTTCGGCCAGGGATATGGCTACACCTTC. This gives the protein CASSFGQGYGYTF.